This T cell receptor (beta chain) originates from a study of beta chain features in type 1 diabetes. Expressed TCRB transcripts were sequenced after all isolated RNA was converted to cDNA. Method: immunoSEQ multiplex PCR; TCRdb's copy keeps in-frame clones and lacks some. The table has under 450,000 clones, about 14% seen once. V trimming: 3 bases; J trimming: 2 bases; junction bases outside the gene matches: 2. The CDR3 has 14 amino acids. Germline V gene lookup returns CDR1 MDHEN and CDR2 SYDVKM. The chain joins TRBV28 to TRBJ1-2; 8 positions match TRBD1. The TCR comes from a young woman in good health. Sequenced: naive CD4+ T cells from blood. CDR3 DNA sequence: TGTGCCAGCAGTTTTTCAGGGGGCAACTATGGCTACACCTTC. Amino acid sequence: CASSFSGGNYGYTF.